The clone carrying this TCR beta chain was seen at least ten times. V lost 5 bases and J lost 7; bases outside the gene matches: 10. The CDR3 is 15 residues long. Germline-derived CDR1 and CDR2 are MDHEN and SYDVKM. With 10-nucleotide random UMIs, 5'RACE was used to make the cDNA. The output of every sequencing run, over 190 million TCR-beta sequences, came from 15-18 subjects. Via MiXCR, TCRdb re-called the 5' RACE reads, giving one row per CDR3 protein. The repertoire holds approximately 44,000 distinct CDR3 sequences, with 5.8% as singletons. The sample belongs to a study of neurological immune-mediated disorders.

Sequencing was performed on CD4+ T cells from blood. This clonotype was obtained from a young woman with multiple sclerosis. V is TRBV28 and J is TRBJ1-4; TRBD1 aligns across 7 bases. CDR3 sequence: CASSPGTVRVEKLFF. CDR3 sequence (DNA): TGTGCCAGCAGTCCCGGGACAGTGCGGGTTGAAAAACTGTTTTTT.